These 18 T cell receptor beta chains share one sample of origin, sequenced in a study of control samples from healthy donors and cancer patients. TCRdb's copy holds only in-frame clones and misses some; the assay was immunoSEQ multiplex PCR. The profile shows 65,000 to 85,000 clones, around 86% of them singletons. Sequenced input: PBMCs. Every receptor here comes from a woman between 50 and 59 years old with colorectal cancer.

This clone was counted once. The rearrangement links TRBV7-8 to TRBJ1-2; D perhaps matches TRBD1 (5 bases). The CDR3 length is 15 residues. Per the germline V gene, CDR1 is SGHVS and CDR2 is FQNEAQ. Trimming shortened V by 5 bases and J by 5 bases, and 18 bases separated the two germline ends. CDR3 DNA: TGTGCCAGCAGCCCTGGACGGGGGACTGGGTATGGCTACACCTTC. Translating it yields CASSPGRGTGYGYTF.

The chain has TRBV11-3 and TRBJ2-7, with 8 bases that match TRBD1. Trimming cost V 5 bases and J 5 bases; bases outside gene matches: 11. The length of the CDR3 is 15 residues. Germline values: CDR1 SGHNT, CDR2 YENEEA. DNA of the CDR3: TGTGCCAGCAGCACCCTTGGACAGGGTCCTGACGAGCAGTACGTC. Translation: CASSTLGQGPDEQYV.

The rearrangement joins TRBV28 to TRBJ1-1, with TRBD1 as a possible D gene (5 bases). The V end was cut by 6 bases, the J end by 6 bases, with 20 bases between. The CDR3 loop spans 15 amino acids. The germline V gene has CDR1 MDHEN and CDR2 SYDVKM. CDR3 sequence (DNA): TGTGCCAGCAGCCCAGCGGGGGAGGGGTATCCTGAAGCTTTCTTT. Its translation is CASSPAGEGYPEAFF.

The chain joins TRBV7-9 to TRBJ1-2; TRBD1 is a possible D gene (6 bases). This CDR3 contains 17 residues. CDR1 and CDR2 from the germline V gene are SEHNR and FQNEAQ (reference sequence). The ends were cut back, 4 bases at V and 7 bases at J, with 25 bases in the middle. The CDR3 region is CASSYEALGQANRGYTF. CDR3 DNA sequence: TGTGCCAGCAGCTACGAGGCTTTGGGACAAGCTAATCGTGGCTACACCTTC. The entire variable domain, with the rest obtained from reference TRBV7-9 and TRBJ1-2, is as follows: DTGVSQNPRHKITKRGQNVTFRCDPISEHNRLYWYRQTLGQGPEFLTYFQNEAQLEKSRLLSDRFSAERPKGSFSTLEIQRTEQGDSAMYLCASSYEALGQANRGYTFGSGTRLTVV.

The rearrangement uses TRBV19 and TRBJ2-1; 7 nucleotides match TRBD1. The ends lost 7 bases at V and 2 bases at J; junction bases unmatched: 8. Germline-derived CDR1 and CDR2 are LNHDA and SQIVND (reference sequence). The length of the CDR3 is 15 residues. CDR3 amino acids: CASTKGTGAYNEQFF. The CDR3 DNA is TGTGCCAGTACCAAGGGAACAGGGGCCTACAATGAGCAGTTCTTC.

This clone was counted a single time. The chain joins TRBV7-8 to TRBJ1-6; 10 bases line up with TRBD1. Germline assignment: CDR1 SGHVS and CDR2 FQNEAQ. With V trimmed by 6 bases and J by 7 bases, 12 bases remained unmatched. The CDR3 length is 17 residues. Here the CDR3 reads CASSLGWTGGNNSPLHF. CDR3 nucleotides: TGTGCCAGCAGTTTGGGGTGGACAGGGGGAAACAATTCACCCCTCCACTTT.

The rearrangement links TRBV19 to TRBJ1-1; the D gene is possibly TRBD1 (6 bases). Trimming removed 3 bases at V and 4 bases at J, with 9 bases between. Per the germline V gene, CDR1 is LNHDA and CDR2 is SQIVND (reference sequence). CDR3 length: 13 residues. CDR3 residues: CASSIFRGTEAFF. The CDR3 DNA reads as TGTGCCAGTAGTATCTTCAGGGGCACTGAAGCTTTCTTT.

Here the CDR3 reads CASSSTANTEAFF. DNA of the CDR3: TGTGCCAGTAGTTCGACAGCGAACACTGAAGCTTTCTTT. The chain joins TRBV19 to TRBJ1-1; D may be TRBD1 (5 bases). The V gene lost 5 bases and the J gene lost 1 base, with 8 bases spanning the gap. The germline gives CDR1 LNHDA, CDR2 SQIVND (reference sequence). The CDR3 is 13 amino acids.

The gene calls are TRBV18 and TRBJ2-2, with D perhaps matching TRBD1 or TRBD2 (5 bases each). From germline, CDR1 is KGHSH and CDR2 LQKENI. The CDR3 runs 14 residues. With 4 bases removed from V and 0 bases from J, the gap between germline ends came to 6 bases. CDR3 coding DNA: TGTGCCAGCTCACTGGGGGCGAACACCGGGGAGCTGTTTTTT. Its protein product is CASSLGANTGELFF.

This clone was detected a few times. V and J are TRBV15 and TRBJ1-5; D is perhaps TRBD1 (5 bases). V lost 2 bases, J lost 7 bases, and 9 bases lay in between. The CDR3 runs 13 residues. The germline gives CDR1 LNHNV, CDR2 YYDKDF (reference sequence). The CDR3 sequence is CATSRQGFQPQHF. In DNA form, the CDR3 reads TGTGCCACCAGCAGACAGGGTTTCCAGCCCCAGCATTTT.

This chain joins TRBV6-2 or TRBV6-3 and TRBJ2-1; TRBD1 might be the D (6 bases). Trimming left V 6 bases short and J 9 bases short, with 12 bases between. Germline lookup yields CDR1 MNHEY and CDR2 SVGEGT. The CDR3 loop spans 12 amino acids. The DNA for the CDR3 is TGTGCCAGCAGCAAAACAGGGATTGAGCAGTTCTTC. Translating gives CASSKTGIEQFF.

J is TRBJ1-1 and V is TRBV6-4, with a possible D match to TRBD1 (6 bases). Germline CDR1 and CDR2: MRHNA and SNTAGT. V was trimmed by 7 bases and J by 4 bases, leaving 13 bases between them. This CDR3 region has 13 residues. CDR3 protein: CASKRTGATEAFF. CDR3 bases: TGTGCCAGCAAGAGAACGGGGGCCACTGAAGCTTTCTTT.

The V gene is TRBV5-1, the J gene TRBJ1-4; D remains ambiguous. V was pared by 4 bases and J by 7 bases, with 17 bases between. From germline, CDR1 is SGHRS and CDR2 YFSETQ. CDR3 length equals 15 residues. CDR3 in DNA: TGCGCCAGCAGCCTGAACGGGGAAGCGAGTGAAAAACTGTTTTTT. This codes for CASSLNGEASEKLFF.

The J gene is TRBJ2-7, the V gene TRBV6-1; a possible D gene is TRBD2 (6 bases). Trimming pared 1 base from V and 6 bases from J, leaving 13 bases between. In germline, CDR1 is MNHNS, CDR2 SASEGT. The CDR3 spans 14 residues. This CDR3 is CASSEVGGPSEQYV. CDR3 DNA sequence: TGTGCCAGCAGTGAAGTCGGAGGGCCATCCGAGCAGTACGTC.

In its sample, this clone was seen once. The rearrangement joins TRBV7-3 to TRBJ2-2; 8 nucleotides align to TRBD1. The CDR3 runs 15 residues. The ends lost 4 bases at V and 5 bases at J; junction bases unmatched: 6. CDR1 is SGHTA and CDR2 is FQGTGA in the germline V gene. As DNA, the CDR3 is TGTGCCAGCAGCTCGACAGGGGCTGGGACCGGGGAGCTGTTTTTT. Protein sequence: CASSSTGAGTGELFF.

This clone was seen only a few times. The genes are TRBV19 and TRBJ1-5, with D perhaps matching TRBD1 (6 bases). The CDR3 sequence is 16 residues long. Germline loops: CDR1 LNHDA, CDR2 SQIVND (reference sequence). Trimming removed 4 bases from V and 0 bases from J, with 13 bases in between. CDR3 protein: CASSSRTVASNQPQHF. Written as DNA, the CDR3 is TGTGCCAGTAGTAGCCGGACAGTAGCTAGCAATCAGCCCCAGCATTTT.

The genes are TRBV5-1 and TRBJ2-7; 11 bases are shared with TRBD2. After removal of 4 bases from V and 2 bases from J, the junction contained 2 bases not matched to a gene. The CDR3 is 14 residues long. Germline V gene data show CDR1 as SGHRS and CDR2 as YFSETQ. The chain's CDR3 is CASSLSGGAYEQYV. The CDR3 DNA follows: TGCGCCAGCAGCCTTAGCGGGGGGGCCTACGAGCAGTACGTC.

This rearrangement joins TRBV3-1 (or the pseudogene TRBV3-2) to TRBJ1-2; D is possibly TRBD1 (6 bases). The CDR3 extends over 16 amino acids. CDR1 LGHDT and CDR2 YNNKEL come from the germline V gene (reference sequence). V was clipped by 0 bases and J by 5 bases, with 16 bases between them. DNA of the CDR3: TGTGCCAGCAGCCAAGATAGAACAGGGCCTCGTTATGGCTACACCTTC. This gives the protein CASSQDRTGPRYGYTF.